This TCR beta chain was recorded in a study of T cells expressing NK-cell markers (TCRdb year 2020). Context from the whole study: Several donors provided sorted CD3+CD56+NKG2C+, CD3+CD56+NKG2C- and CD3+CD56-NKG2C+ T-cell subsets, whose TCR beta-chain repertoires were profiled. Of the eight sequenced donors, seven were found to be HCMV-seropositive and one was found to be HCMV-seronegative. The eight sequenced donors were randomly selected healthy volunteers, three men and five women. Illumina HiSeq 2000/2500, MiSeq or NextSeq was used to sequence libraries as 2 x 150 bp reads. The study at large found these results: Whether the expanded NKG2C-expressing T cell clones were specific for HCMV antigens was left unclear. Those dominant clonotypes were again the most abundant among CD3+CD56-NKG2C+ cells in a few donors, at about 28.3-60.1%. In six donors, the dominant CD3+CD56+NKG2C+ clonotypes were among the top 10 CD8+ clonotypes and accounted for about 1.0-7.5% of CD8+ T cells.

As concerns this clonotype: The antigen it recognizes is unknown.

HCMV-specific IgG was detected in serum with a commercial ELISA kit to determine HCMV serostatus. Peripheral blood mononuclear cells were isolated from blood by Ficoll density gradient centrifugation. Sequencing instrument: Illumina HiSeq 2000. TCR beta cDNA libraries were made by 5'RACE template switching that added a universal primer site and unique molecular identifiers. cDNA synthesis was primed from the TCR beta constant segment, followed by two successive PCR amplification steps. The source study handled its data this way. MIGEC was used to demultiplex reads and group the reads by UMI, and MiTCR was used to assemble and quantify clonotypes. To remove erroneous sequences, TCR cDNA sequences were retained only when supported by two or more reads. The tcR package was used for downstream repertoire analysis, and clonotypes were matched between fractions using CDR3 nucleotide sequence together with V segment. VDJmatch was used to annotate antigen specificity against VDJdb, with one amino acid substitution in CDR3 permitted. The reads underwent TCRdb reprocessing, giving one record for each CDR3 protein sequence and no DNA. What appears here as the V and J calls and clone size reflects TCRdb's work, not the paper's. The sample's table covers more than 250,000 distinct CDR3 sequences. The top ten clonotypes cover approximately 0.42% of the sample.

CDR1 and CDR2 (SQVTM, ANQGSEA) derive from the germline V gene. The CDR3 holds 15 amino acids from the cysteine to the phenylalanine. The entry carries no DNA sequence. Sequencing used blood T cells: a sorted CD56 or NKG2C T cell subset, CD4+ or CD8+ T cells, or bulk PBMC T cells (not recorded which). The V and J segments used are TRBV29-1 and TRBJ1-5; the D call from TCRdb, TRBD1, cannot be confirmed without DNA. This clonotype was sampled from a young man in good health. Donor details come from another sample of the same person, matched by shared clones. The CDR3 protein is CSAGPRDRGGQPQHF.